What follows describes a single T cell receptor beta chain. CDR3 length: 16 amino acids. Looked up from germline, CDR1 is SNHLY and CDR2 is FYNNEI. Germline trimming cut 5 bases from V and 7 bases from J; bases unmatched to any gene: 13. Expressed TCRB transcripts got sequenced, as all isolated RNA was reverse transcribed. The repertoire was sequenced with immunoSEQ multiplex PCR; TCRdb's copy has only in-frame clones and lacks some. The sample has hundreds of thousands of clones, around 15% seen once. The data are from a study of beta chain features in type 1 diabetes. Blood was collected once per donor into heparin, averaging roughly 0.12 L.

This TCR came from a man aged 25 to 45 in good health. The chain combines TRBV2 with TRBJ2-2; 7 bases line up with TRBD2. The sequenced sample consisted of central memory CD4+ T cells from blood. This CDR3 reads CASSSHPSGTLGELFF. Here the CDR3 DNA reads TGTGCCAGCAGTTCTCACCCTAGCGGTACTCTCGGGGAGCTGTTTTTT.